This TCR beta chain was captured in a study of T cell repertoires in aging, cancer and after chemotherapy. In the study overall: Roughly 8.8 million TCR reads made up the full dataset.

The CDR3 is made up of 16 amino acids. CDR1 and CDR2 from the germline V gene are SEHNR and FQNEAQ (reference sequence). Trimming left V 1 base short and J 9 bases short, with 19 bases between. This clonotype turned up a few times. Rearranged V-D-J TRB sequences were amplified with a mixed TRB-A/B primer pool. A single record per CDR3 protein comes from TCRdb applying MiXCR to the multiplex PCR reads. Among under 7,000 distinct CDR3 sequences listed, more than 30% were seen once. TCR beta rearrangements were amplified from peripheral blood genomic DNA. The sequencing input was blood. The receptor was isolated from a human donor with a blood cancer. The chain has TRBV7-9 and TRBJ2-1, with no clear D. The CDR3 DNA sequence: TGTGCCAGCAGCTTAGGTGGCGGTGGGCGAGGTGGTGAGCAGTTCTTC. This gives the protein CASSLGGGGRGGEQFF.